A single sample is the source of the 27 T cell receptor beta chains below, sequenced in a study of cytomegalovirus exposure and HLA in healthy donors. PCR amplification relied on 60 Vbeta primers (plus 13 Jbeta primers). The table came from immunoSEQ multiplex PCR; TCRdb's copy has only in-frame clones and leaves some out. The sample includes under 200,000 clones, 60% to 85% of them seen just once. Material: PBMCs. The receptors derive from a woman aged 50 to 60 in good health and CMV-seropositive.

This clone was seen a handful of times. V usage is TRBV29-1 and J usage is TRBJ1-5, with D hard to call. The germline V gene encodes CDR1 SQVTM and CDR2 ANQGSEA. V shed 7 bases and J shed 6 bases, with 16 bases lying between them. The CDR3 is made up of 13 amino acids. The CDR3 sequence: CSAIEGEAQPQHF. The CDR3 DNA reads TGCAGCGCCATTGAGGGAGAGGCTCAGCCCCAGCATTTT.

In its sample, this clone was seen a few times. The chain has TRBV19 and TRBJ1-1; perhaps TRBD1 as D (6 bases). V lost 5 bases and J lost 3, with 13 bases in between. The CDR3 loop spans 14 amino acids. Germline V gene lookup returns CDR1 LNHDA and CDR2 SQIVND (reference sequence). CDR3 in amino acids: CASSGQQGYTEAFF. The CDR3 DNA follows: TGTGCCAGTAGTGGGCAACAGGGATACACTGAAGCTTTCTTT. The full variable domain, with the rest looked up from reference TRBV19 and TRBJ1-1, is DGGITQSPKYLFRKEGQNVTLSCEQNLNHDAMYWYRQDPGQGLRLIYYSQIVNDFQKGDIAEGYSVSREKKESFPLTVTSAQKNPTAFYLCASSGQQGYTEAFFGQGTRLTVV.

This clone was detected a few times. V is TRBV27 and J is TRBJ2-7; 7 bases align to TRBD1. The ends lost 4 bases at V and 5 bases at J; junction bases unmatched: 5. Germline loops: CDR1 MNHEY, CDR2 SMNVEV (reference sequence). This CDR3 contains 13 residues. Written as DNA, the CDR3 is TGTGCCAGCAGTTGGGGACAGTTCGACGAGCAGTACTTC. Translating it yields CASSWGQFDEQYF.

The V gene is TRBV7-3, the J gene TRBJ1-6; weak D call: TRBD1 (5 bases). The CDR3 extends over 15 amino acids. The germline V gene has CDR1 SGHTA and CDR2 FQGTGA. V dropped 0 bases and J dropped 7 bases, with 10 bases sitting between them. Written as DNA, the CDR3 is TGTGCCAGCAGCTTAACAGGGGCCAGGAATTCACCCCTCCACTTT. Its protein is CASSLTGARNSPLHF.

Remarks on this clone: One end of the junction is discordant with germline, which a read error may explain. V gene TRBV6-6 combines with J gene TRBJ1-2, with 9 bases fitting TRBD1. Germline values: CDR1 MNHNY, CDR2 SVGAGI (reference sequence). The CDR3 loop spans 13 amino acids. The CDR3 region has the DNA TGTGCCAGCAGGCTAGGGACAGGGTCGGGAGACGCCTTC. It encodes CASRLGTGSGDAF.

This chain connects TRBV7-6 to TRBJ1-4, with no clear D. V was cut by 3 bases and J by 1 base, with 3 bases left in between. This CDR3 has 13 amino acids. The germline V gene encodes CDR1 SGHVS and CDR2 FNYEAQ. In DNA, the CDR3 is TGTGCCAGCAGCTTTAAAACTAATGAAAAACTGTTTTTT. As protein: CASSFKTNEKLFF.

This chain uses TRBV10-2 with TRBJ1-1; D remains unclear. Germline CDR1 reads WSHSY; CDR2 reads SAAADI. The V gene lost 6 bases and the J gene lost 1 base, with 9 bases spanning the gap. CDR3 size: 13 residues. CDR3 DNA: TGCGCCAGCAGAGGTACAGAGAACACTGAAGCTTTCTTT. It codes for CASRGTENTEAFF.

The V gene is TRBV6-6, the J gene TRBJ2-3; TRBD2 aligns across 9 bases. The ends lost 6 bases at V and 3 bases at J; junction bases unmatched: 10. The germline CDR1 and CDR2 sequences are MNHNY and SVGAGI (reference sequence). This CDR3 comprises 16 residues. The CDR3 loop is CASSPPFSGGTDTQYF. As DNA, the CDR3 is TGTGCCAGCAGCCCTCCTTTTAGCGGGGGTACAGATACGCAGTATTTT.

This chain joins TRBV9 and TRBJ1-6; D gene unclear. In germline, CDR1 is SGDLS, CDR2 YYNGEE. The CDR3 runs 13 residues. V lost 0 bases and J lost 10, with 8 bases in between. CDR3: CASSVDGESPLHF. For the CDR3, the DNA is TGTGCCAGCAGCGTAGACGGGGAATCACCCCTCCACTTT.

V is TRBV5-1 and J is TRBJ2-5, with a weak D call TRBD2 (7 bases). Germline V gene lookup returns CDR1 SGHRS and CDR2 YFSETQ. With 3 bases removed from V and 5 bases from J, the gap between germline ends came to 20 bases. The CDR3 sequence is 16 residues long. The CDR3 DNA follows: TGCGCCAGCAGCTCGGCTCAGTGGGGGGGGCTGGAGACCCAGTACTTC. This translates into CASSSAQWGGLETQYF.

This sequence joins TRBV29-1 and TRBJ2-3; 7 bases are shared with TRBD1. V lost 4 bases to trimming and J lost 4 bases; unmatched junction nucleotides: 2. Germline V CDR1 and CDR2: SQVTM, ANQGSEA. This CDR3 is 12 amino acids long. CDR3 sequence reads: CSVGQGADTQYF. DNA of the CDR3: TGCAGCGTTGGGCAGGGGGCAGATACGCAGTATTTT.

This chain uses TRBV27 with TRBJ2-1; possibly TRBD2 for D (7 bases). The V gene's germline CDR1 is MNHEY and CDR2 SMNVEV (reference sequence). V lost 5 bases to trimming and J lost 6 bases, with 20 bases between them. The CDR3 loop spans 16 amino acids. CDR3 protein: CASSPSLGGVVNEQFF. The CDR3 DNA follows: TGTGCCAGCAGTCCAAGTCTAGGGGGGGTTGTCAATGAGCAGTTCTTC.

The J gene is TRBJ1-3, the V gene TRBV9; 8 bases are a match to TRBD1. Looked up from germline, CDR1 is SGDLS and CDR2 is YYNGEE. The CDR3 extends over 16 amino acids. Losses at the gene ends were 3 bases for V and 1 base for J; bases not matched to a gene: 6. The CDR3 DNA reads TGTGCCAGCAGCGACCGACGACAGGGGTCTGGAAACACCATATATTTT. It yields the protein CASSDRRQGSGNTIYF.

This chain links TRBV29-1 with TRBJ1-1; weak D call: TRBD1 (6 bases). Germline CDR1 and CDR2: SQVTM and ANQGSEA. V lost 6 bases and J 0 bases, leaving 14 bases between the germline ends. CDR3 length: 14 amino acids. In DNA, the CDR3 is TGCAGCGTGTTCGGGGGGGCACTGAACACTGAAGCTTTCTTT. It encodes CSVFGGALNTEAFF.

The chain joins TRBV11-2 to TRBJ2-5; D possibly corresponds to TRBD1 (5 bases). Trimming took off 2 bases at V and 5 bases at J, with 15 bases between the two ends. Germline CDR1 is SGHAT and CDR2 is FQNNGV. The CDR3 is made up of 15 amino acids. In DNA, the CDR3 is TGTGCCAGCAGCTTAAGCGACAGCCGGACGGAGACCCAGTACTTC. This sequence encodes CASSLSDSRTETQYF.

The genes are TRBV7-9 and TRBJ2-3; 11 positions match TRBD2. This CDR3 is built from 16 residues. Losses at the gene ends were 1 base for V and 2 bases for J; bases not matched to a gene: 2. CDR1 and CDR2 (germline): SEHNR, FQNEAQ (reference sequence). The CDR3 DNA reads TGTGCCAGCAGCTTAGGACTAGCGGGGCTCACAGATACGCAGTATTTT. Encoded protein: CASSLGLAGLTDTQYF.

The V and J genes are TRBV7-4 and TRBJ2-7; 8 nucleotides align to TRBD2. Germline CDR1 SGHVT, CDR2 SQSDAQ. V was pared by 2 bases and J by 1 base, with 10 bases of the junction left unmatched. CDR3 length equals 17 residues. CDR3 sequence reads: CASSLRRGGLTSYEQYF. CDR3 sequence (DNA): TGTGCCAGCAGCTTACGGCGCGGGGGGCTCACTTCCTACGAGCAGTACTTC.

This clone was counted a single time. V is TRBV27 and J is TRBJ1-2; D might be TRBD1 (5 bases). V lost 8 bases and J 8 bases, leaving 15 bases between the germline ends. The germline V gene encodes CDR1 MNHEY and CDR2 SMNVEV (reference sequence). The CDR3 is made up of 12 amino acids. The CDR3 sequence: CASGGTRTGYTF. In DNA form, the CDR3 reads TGTGCCAGCGGAGGGACCCGGACAGGCTACACCTTC.

The chain couples TRBV7-6 to TRBJ2-1; a weak D match, TRBD2 (5 bases). Germline CDR1 and CDR2: SGHVS and FNYEAQ. V was trimmed by 1 base and J by 9 bases, leaving 22 bases between them. This CDR3 has 17 residues. CDR3 DNA: TGTGCCAGCAGCTTAGACACCCGGACGCTTGGAGGTGGTGAGCAGTTCTTC. Its protein product is CASSLDTRTLGGGEQFF.

This chain joins TRBV6-5 and TRBJ1-1; a possible D gene is TRBD1 (6 bases). Germline lookup yields CDR1 MNHEY and CDR2 SVGAGI. V dropped 0 bases and J dropped 3 bases, with 14 bases sitting between them. The CDR3 spans 16 residues. The CDR3 loop is CASSYSKYRAHTEAFF. CDR3 nucleotide sequence: TGTGCCAGCAGTTACTCGAAATACAGGGCCCACACTGAAGCTTTCTTT.

The gene calls are TRBV28 and TRBJ1-1; no reliable D call. Germline-derived CDR1 and CDR2 are MDHEN and SYDVKM. V was clipped by 1 base and J by 8 bases, with 8 bases between them. This CDR3 comprises 12 residues. CDR3 protein: CASSLLYSEAFF. The CDR3 nucleotides read TGTGCCAGCAGTTTATTATACAGCGAAGCTTTCTTT. The full variable domain, its missing parts supplied by reference TRBV28 and TRBJ1-1, is DVKVTQSSRYLVKRTGEKVFLECVQDMDHENMFWYRQDPGLGLRLIYFSYDVKMKEKGDIPEGYSVSREKKERFSLILESASTNQTSMYLCASSLLYSEAFFGQGTRLTVV.

This chain connects TRBV5-4 to TRBJ1-2; tentative D call: TRBD1 (6 bases). Between the trimmed V and J ends, which lost 4 bases and 8 bases, there was a span of 18 bases. The CDR3 spans 14 residues. Germline CDR1 reads SGHNT; CDR2 reads YYREEE (reference sequence). Here the CDR3 DNA reads TGTGCCAGCAGCCCCCGGGTGGGGGCTGAGGGCTACACCTTC. As protein: CASSPRVGAEGYTF.

The rearrangement uses TRBV6-1 and TRBJ2-2; D not resolved. Per the germline V gene, CDR1 is MNHNS and CDR2 is SASEGT. Trimming stripped 6 bases from V and 4 bases from J, with 9 bases between. The CDR3 totals 13 residues. The CDR3 protein is CASRSTGTGELFF. The CDR3 DNA is TGTGCCAGCAGGAGCACTGGCACCGGGGAGCTGTTTTTT.

This chain connects TRBV10-3 to TRBJ1-4; D is unclear. This CDR3 is 14 amino acids long. Trimming left V 7 bases short and J 4 bases short, with 13 bases between. Germline assignment: CDR1 ENHRY and CDR2 SYGVKD. CDR3 amino acids: CAINGGGINEKLFF. The DNA for the CDR3 is TGTGCCATCAATGGTGGAGGGATTAATGAAAAACTGTTTTTT.

This clone turned up a few times. The V and J genes are TRBV5-1 and TRBJ2-2, with D unclear. The V and J ends lost 5 bases and 5 bases respectively, with 19 bases between them. The CDR3 length is 16 residues. The germline gives CDR1 SGHRS, CDR2 YFSETQ. CDR3 sequence (DNA): TGCGCCAGCAGTACCGGGTTCCAAAGTGGGACCGGGGAGCTGTTTTTT. Amino acids: CASSTGFQSGTGELFF.

The CDR3 sequence: CASSPGRTNEKLFF. CDR3 DNA sequence: TGTGCCAGCAGCCCAGGAAGAACTAATGAAAAACTGTTTTTT. The chain carries TRBV5-6 and TRBJ1-4; D unclear. The CDR3 loop spans 14 amino acids. Germline assignment: CDR1 SGHDT and CDR2 YYEEEE. Deletions cut 4 bases from V and 1 base from J, with 8 bases between.

This chain connects TRBV5-4 to TRBJ2-6; TRBD2 might be the D (6 bases). Germline V lookup: CDR1 SGHNT, CDR2 YYREEE (reference sequence). This CDR3 is 15 amino acids long. The ends were cut back, 4 bases at V and 2 bases at J, with 10 bases in the middle. The CDR3 sequence: CASSLWGAGANVLTF. CDR3 nucleotide sequence: TGTGCCAGCAGCCTCTGGGGGGCTGGGGCCAACGTCCTGACTTTC. The variable domain in full, completed from reference TRBV5-4 and TRBJ2-6, reads ETGVTQSPTHLIKTRGQQVTLRCSSQSGHNTVSWYQQALGQGPQFIFQYYREEENGRGNFPPRFSGLQFPNYSSELNVNALELDDSALYLCASSLWGAGANVLTFGAGSRLTVL.